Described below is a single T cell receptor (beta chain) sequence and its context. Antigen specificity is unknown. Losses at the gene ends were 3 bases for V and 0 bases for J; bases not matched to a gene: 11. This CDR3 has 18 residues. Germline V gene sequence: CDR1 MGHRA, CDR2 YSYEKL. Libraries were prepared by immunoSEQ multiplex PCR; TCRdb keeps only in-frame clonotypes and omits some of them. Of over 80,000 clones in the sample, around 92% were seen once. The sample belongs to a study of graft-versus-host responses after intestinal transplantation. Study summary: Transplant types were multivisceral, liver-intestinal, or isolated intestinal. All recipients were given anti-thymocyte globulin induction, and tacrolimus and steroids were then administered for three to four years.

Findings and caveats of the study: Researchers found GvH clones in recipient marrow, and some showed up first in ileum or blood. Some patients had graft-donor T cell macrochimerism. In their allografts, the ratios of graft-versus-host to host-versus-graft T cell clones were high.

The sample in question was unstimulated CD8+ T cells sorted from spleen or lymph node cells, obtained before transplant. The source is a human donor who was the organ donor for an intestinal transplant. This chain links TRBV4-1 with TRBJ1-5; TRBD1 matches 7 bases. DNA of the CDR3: TGCGCCAGCAGCCAGTATACGGGGACAGTAGATAGCAATCAGCCCCAGCATTTT. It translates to CASSQYTGTVDSNQPQHF.